The 28 T cell receptor beta chains reported below all come from one sample, sequenced in a study of blood T cell repertoires in COVID-19. Generated by immunoSEQ multiplex PCR, the TCRdb table keeps only in-frame clones and is missing some. The sample holds approximately 350,000 clones, about nine tenths seen once. Sequencing was carried out using peripheral blood. The receptors stem from a woman aged 70-85 years with COVID-19, enrolled during active disease.

The chain combines TRBV24-1 with TRBJ2-1; D possibly corresponds to TRBD1 (6 bases). The CDR3 extends over 14 amino acids. V was clipped by 6 bases and J by 0 bases, with 8 bases between them. The germline V gene has CDR1 KGHDR and CDR2 SFDVKD. CDR3 sequence: CATSRRGSYNEQFF. The CDR3, as DNA: TGTGCCACCAGTCGCAGGGGCTCCTACAATGAGCAGTTCTTC.

V and J are TRBV10-3 and TRBJ1-5; possibly TRBD1 for D (5 bases). The CDR3 spans 14 residues. Trimming removed 6 bases from V and 4 bases from J, with 13 bases in between. The germline CDR1 and CDR2 sequences are ENHRY and SYGVKD. The CDR3 DNA sequence: TGTGCCATCAGGGGGCAGGAAGTAAATCAGCCCCAGCATTTT. Protein: CAIRGQEVNQPQHF.

This clone showed up just once. In DNA, the CDR3 is TGTGCCAGCAGCTTAGGGACAGGACATGTGCAAGAGACCCAGTACTTC. It specifies CASSLGTGHVQETQYF. This chain connects TRBV5-8 to TRBJ2-5; 8 bases match TRBD1. Trimming cost V 2 bases and J 2 bases; bases outside gene matches: 8. CDR3 length: 16 residues. Germline CDR1 reads SGHTS; CDR2 reads YDEGEE.

CDR3 sequence (DNA): TGCAGTGCTAGTGAACCGGGACTAGCGGCGGCGGAGACCCAGTACTTC. Encoded protein: CSASEPGLAAAETQYF. The chain employs TRBV20-1 and TRBJ2-5, with 11 bases aligning to TRBD2. After removal of 3 bases from V and 5 bases from J, the junction contained 11 bases not matched to a gene. From germline, CDR1 is DFQATT and CDR2 SNEGSKA (reference sequence). This CDR3 spans 16 amino acids.

The J gene is TRBJ1-3, the V gene TRBV7-2; D gene ambiguous. In germline, CDR1 is SGHTA, CDR2 FQGNSA. The CDR3 is 15 residues long. Trimming removed 6 bases from V and 2 bases from J, with 14 bases in between. DNA for the CDR3: TGTGCCAGCAGTCCCGAGCGCCGGCCTGGAAACACCATATATTTT. Translated, it gives CASSPERRPGNTIYF.

As for this clone: Other nucleotide sequences from this sample produce the same CDR3. The rearrangement joins TRBV5-1 to TRBJ1-4; no clear D gene. Germline lookup yields CDR1 SGHRS and CDR2 YFSETQ. V dropped 0 bases and J dropped 4 bases, with 7 bases sitting between them. This CDR3 region has 14 residues. The DNA for the CDR3 is TGCGCCAGCAGCTTGGGGCAGAATAATGAAAAACTGTTTTTT. The encoded protein is CASSLGQNNEKLFF.

V gene TRBV9 combines with J gene TRBJ2-7; possibly TRBD1 for D (6 bases). The germline V and J ends were trimmed by 0 bases and 2 bases, with 9 bases remaining between them. The germline CDR1 and CDR2 sequences are SGDLS and YYNGEE. This CDR3 has 14 residues. The CDR3 reads CASSVGDTAYEQYF. The DNA of the CDR3 is TGTGCCAGCAGCGTAGGGGACACGGCCTACGAGCAGTACTTC.

The chain is built from TRBV6-5 and TRBJ1-1, with D perhaps matching TRBD1 (6 bases). Germline CDR1 and CDR2: MNHEY and SVGAGI. The ends were cut back, 2 bases at V and 0 bases at J, with 13 bases in the middle. The CDR3 covers 16 residues. CDR3 sequence: CASSYTRGRLNTEAFF. The CDR3, as DNA: TGTGCCAGCAGTTACACCAGGGGCCGATTGAACACTGAAGCTTTCTTT.

The genes are TRBV28 and TRBJ1-6; D is perhaps TRBD1 (5 bases). The CDR3 length is 16 residues. Trimming took 7 bases from V and 0 from J, leaving 13 bases between them. Germline assignment: CDR1 MDHEN and CDR2 SYDVKM. The CDR3 loop reads CASNLGGSSYNSPLHF. The CDR3 region has the DNA TGTGCCAGCAACCTCGGGGGGAGCTCCTATAATTCACCCCTCCACTTT.

This chain connects TRBV5-4 to TRBJ1-5; D is unresolved. Trimming pared 0 bases from V and 5 bases from J, leaving 6 bases between. The germline CDR1 and CDR2 sequences are SGHNT and YYREEE (reference sequence). The CDR3 sequence is 13 residues long. The CDR3 loop is CASSLGPDQPQHF. DNA for the CDR3: TGTGCCAGCAGCTTGGGTCCAGATCAGCCCCAGCATTTT.

The chain employs TRBV14 and TRBJ1-5; D is unclear. The CDR3 has 16 residues. Looked up from germline, CDR1 is SGHDN and CDR2 is FVKESK. Trimming removed 3 bases from V and 5 bases from J, with 17 bases in between. The CDR3 protein is CASSHLNRGWDQPQHF. In DNA, the CDR3 is TGTGCCAGCAGCCACCTCAACCGCGGATGGGATCAGCCCCAGCATTTT. Full variable domain (rest looked up from reference TRBV14 and TRBJ1-5): EAGVTQFPSHSVIEKGQTVTLRCDPISGHDNLYWYRRVMGKEIKFLLHFVKESKQDESGMPNNRFLAERTGGTYSTLKVQPAELEDSGVYFCASSHLNRGWDQPQHFGDGTRLSIL.

The chain is built from TRBV5-1 and TRBJ1-1, with a weak D call TRBD1 (6 bases). Germline lookup yields CDR1 SGHRS and CDR2 YFSETQ. Deletions cut 4 bases from V and 3 bases from J, with 16 bases between. CDR3 length: 15 amino acids. CDR3 nucleotide sequence: TGCGCCAGCAGCCCACTAACAGGGAGGGACACTGAAGCTTTCTTT. As protein: CASSPLTGRDTEAFF.

This chain connects TRBV7-9 to TRBJ1-2; a possible D gene is TRBD1 (5 bases). Germline V CDR1 and CDR2: SEHNR, FQNEAQ (reference sequence). V was cut by 3 bases and J by 5 bases, with 13 bases left in between. The CDR3 has 14 residues. CDR3 sequence reads: CASSLSSTVYGYTF. CDR3 sequence (DNA): TGTGCCAGCAGCTTGTCCTCGACAGTTTATGGCTACACCTTC.

V gene TRBV4-3 combines with J gene TRBJ1-2, with 7 bases matching TRBD1. Germline CDR1 LGHNA, CDR2 YSLEER. The CDR3 runs 15 residues. J gave up 4 bases and V 1 base, and 6 bases lay outside the gene matches. The CDR3 protein is CASSQGTGTSYGYTF. CDR3 DNA sequence: TGCGCCAGCAGCCAAGGGACAGGCACTTCCTATGGCTACACCTTC.

This clone was counted a few times. The chain recombines TRBV6-6 with TRBJ2-2; weak D call: TRBD1 (6 bases). Germline V CDR1 and CDR2: MNHNY, SVGAGI (reference sequence). Trimming left V 5 bases short and J 6 bases short, with 19 bases between. This CDR3 has 16 amino acids. In nucleotides, the CDR3 is TGTGCCAGCAGTGTACGTAGGGACACCGGACCCGGGGAGCTGTTTTTT. It is translated as CASSVRRDTGPGELFF.

The CDR3 DNA follows: TGCGCCAGCAGCACAGGGGGCCTAAAGAGCGAGCAGTACTTC. Translating gives CASSTGGLKSEQYF. The V call is TRBV5-1, the J call TRBJ2-7, with 9 nucleotides matching TRBD1. Trimming removed 4 bases from V and 6 bases from J; junction bases left unmatched: 8. This CDR3 contains 14 residues. CDR1 is SGHRS, CDR2 YFSETQ, per germline.

The chain combines TRBV6-5 with TRBJ1-6; a possible D gene is TRBD1 (6 bases). There are 15 residues in the CDR3. Trimming removed 2 bases at V and 3 bases at J, with 8 bases between. The germline gives CDR1 MNHEY, CDR2 SVGAGI. The DNA for the CDR3 is TGTGCCAGCAGTTACGGCAGGGGCTATAATTCACCCCTCCACTTT. It yields the protein CASSYGRGYNSPLHF.

The chain recombines TRBV28 with TRBJ1-3; D gene ambiguous. The CDR3 has 13 amino acids. Germline CDR1 MDHEN, CDR2 SYDVKM. V was clipped by 10 bases and J by 3 bases, with 13 bases between them. CDR3 DNA: TGTGCCACCGCTAGCGGGTTTGGAAACACCATATATTTT. The encoded protein is CATASGFGNTIYF.

V usage is TRBV18 and J usage is TRBJ1-2; 11 nucleotides agree with TRBD1. The CDR3 runs to 16 residues. The V gene end was trimmed by 1 base and the J gene end by 5 bases; junction bases not matched to a gene: 6. Germline V gene data show CDR1 as KGHSH and CDR2 as LQKENI. CDR3 in DNA: TGTGCCAGCTCACCACTGCCGGGACAGGGGGATTATGGCTACACCTTC. This sequence encodes CASSPLPGQGDYGYTF.

The chain recombines TRBV4-2 with TRBJ2-5; 8 positions match TRBD2. Germline V gene sequence: CDR1 LGHNA, CDR2 YNFKEQ. The CDR3 has 14 amino acids. V dropped 3 bases and J dropped 1; count of bases not matched to a gene: 1. CDR3 in DNA: TGTGCCAGCAGCCAGAGCGGGGGCCAAGAGACCCAGTACTTC. This encodes CASSQSGGQETQYF.

V usage is TRBV19 and J usage is TRBJ1-2; perhaps TRBD1 as D (5 bases). This CDR3 has 14 residues. Germline values: CDR1 LNHDA, CDR2 SQIVND (reference sequence). V lost 6 bases and J 4 bases, leaving 15 bases between the germline ends. CDR3 in amino acids: CASRGTPKGYGYTF. The DNA of the CDR3 is TGTGCCAGTAGAGGGACTCCGAAGGGCTATGGCTACACCTTC.

V and J are TRBV7-9 and TRBJ1-3; D is unclear. The V and J ends lost 5 bases and 0 bases respectively, with 8 bases between them. The CDR3 loop spans 14 amino acids. Germline V gene lookup returns CDR1 SEHNR and CDR2 FQNEAQ (reference sequence). CDR3 nucleotide sequence: TGTGCCAGCAGCGGAGGTACCTCTGGAAACACCATATATTTT. Translation: CASSGGTSGNTIYF. Supplemented by reference TRBV7-9 and TRBJ1-3, the full variable domain reads DTGVSQNPRHKITKRGQNVTFRCDPISEHNRLYWYRQTLGQGPEFLTYFQNEAQLEKSRLLSDRFSAERPKGSFSTLEIQRTEQGDSAMYLCASSGGTSGNTIYFGEGSWLTVV.

This clone has a single count. This chain uses TRBV2 with TRBJ2-2; 11 nucleotides agree with TRBD1. From germline, CDR1 is SNHLY and CDR2 FYNNEI. This CDR3 comprises 15 residues. V dropped 5 bases and J dropped 5; count of bases not matched to a gene: 4. The CDR3, as DNA: TGTGCCAGCAGTCCCGGGACAGGGGGAACCGGGGAGCTGTTTTTT. This gives the protein CASSPGTGGTGELFF.

This clone has only one observation. This chain joins TRBV11-2 and TRBJ1-1; D may be TRBD1 (6 bases). This CDR3 has 16 amino acids. Looked up from germline, CDR1 is SGHAT and CDR2 is FQNNGV. With 6 bases removed from V and 0 bases from J, the gap between germline ends came to 17 bases. The CDR3 region has the DNA TGTGCCAGCAGTCCCGTCCAGGGGCCAATGAACACTGAAGCTTTCTTT. Amino acid sequence: CASSPVQGPMNTEAFF.

The genes are TRBV27 and TRBJ1-4; 8 bases are a match to TRBD1. CDR1 and CDR2 (germline): MNHEY, SMNVEV (reference sequence). With V trimmed by 2 bases and J by 8 bases, 7 bases remained unmatched. The CDR3 runs to 15 residues. In nucleotides, the CDR3 is TGTGCCAGCAGTTTAAGGACAGGGTTAAACGAAAAACTGTTTTTT. This encodes CASSLRTGLNEKLFF.

The chain is built from TRBV9 and TRBJ1-2, with TRBD1 identical over 7 bases. V was pared by 0 bases and J by 6 bases, with 2 bases of the junction left unmatched. Germline V CDR1 and CDR2: SGDLS, YYNGEE. The CDR3 runs 13 residues. CDR3 nucleotide sequence: TGTGCCAGCAGCGTAGGAACAGGGGATGGCTACACCTTC. Encoded protein: CASSVGTGDGYTF.

CDR3 loop: CASSLTQTLNTEAFF. CDR3 in DNA: TGTGCCAGCAGCTTAACTCAGACATTGAACACTGAAGCTTTCTTT. V gene TRBV3-1 (or the pseudogene TRBV3-2) combines with J gene TRBJ1-1; D is ambiguous. CDR1 LGHDT and CDR2 YNNKEL come from the germline V gene (reference sequence). Trimming pared 5 bases from V and 0 bases from J, leaving 13 bases between. The CDR3 extends over 15 amino acids.

The chain carries TRBV9 and TRBJ1-6; D gene ambiguous. CDR1 is SGDLS and CDR2 is YYNGEE in the germline V gene. Trimming stripped 2 bases from V and 5 bases from J, with 8 bases between. The length of the CDR3 is 14 residues. CDR3 sequence (DNA): TGTGCCAGCAGCGTCCGGGTTGATAATTCACCCCTCCACTTT. Its translation: CASSVRVDNSPLHF.